This TCR beta chain was observed in a study of shared clonotypes between healthy human individuals. Findings and caveats of the study: Sampling included only blood; tissue repertoires likely differ.

The naive CD8 population came from CD45RO-negative cells selected for CCR7, without terminally differentiated effector memory CD45RA+ cells. Adults of Caucasian background living in Nashville, Tennessee made up all donors. Trimming pared 1 base from V and 4 bases from J, leaving 6 bases between. The length of the CDR3 is 13 residues. CDR1 and CDR2 (germline): SGHTA, FQGNSA. Comment on this clone: Its antigen remains unidentified. This sample also contains other DNA sequences that code for the same CDR3.

Per the original data handling: Because ImmunoSEQ provided only junction sequences with no quality scores, the filtering differed. Method: immunoSEQ multiplex PCR; TCRdb's copy keeps in-frame clones and lacks some. The D gene and trimming were derived from the DNA, and the V and J assignments and clone size from that table. The sample has about 2 million clones, around 96% seen once. This sequence originates from a young man in good health. The sample consisted of naive CD8+ T cells sorted from blood. The chain joins TRBV7-2 to TRBJ2-3; perhaps D is TRBD1 or TRBD2 (5 bases each). This chain's CDR3 is CASSLVGADTQYF. Written as DNA, the CDR3 is TGTGCCAGCAGCTTAGTGGGGGCAGATACGCAGTATTTT.